This T cell receptor beta chain originates from a study of blood T cell repertoires in COVID-19. About the study: COVID-19 samples, acute and convalescent, were from the United States, Italy and Spain. T cells, B-cell-depleted T cells, or PBMCs provided the cDNA or gDNA that served as material.

Some clones are missing from TCRdb's copy, which holds only in-frame ones; the method was immunoSEQ multiplex PCR. The sample lists 200,000 to 250,000 clones, around 80% occurring once. Material: PBMCs or T cells enriched from blood (not recorded which). The clonotype originates from a man aged 25-40 years with acute COVID-19.

The CDR3 spells CASSLAGRGAGEQFF. The CDR3 region has the DNA TGCGCCAGCAGCTTGGCAGGGCGGGGCGCAGGTGAGCAGTTCTTC. The chain links TRBV5-1 to TRBJ2-1, with D perhaps TRBD2 (6 bases). Between the trimmed V and J ends, which lost 0 bases and 9 bases, there was a span of 16 bases. The CDR3 runs 15 residues. The germline V gene has CDR1 SGHRS and CDR2 YFSETQ.